This paragraph reports one T cell receptor beta chain. From germline, CDR1 is SGHVS and CDR2 FQNEAQ. Trimming stripped 5 bases from V and 5 bases from J, with 15 bases between. The CDR3 contains 15 residues. The table came from immunoSEQ multiplex PCR; TCRdb's copy has only in-frame clones and leaves some out. The sample has 130,000 or so clones, 88% seen once. This sample is part of a study of blood T cell repertoires in COVID-19. This receptor was obtained from a man aged 55 to 70 with active or convalescent COVID-19. The material sequenced was peripheral blood. The J gene is TRBJ2-2, the V gene TRBV7-8, with D tentatively TRBD2 (5 bases). In nucleotides, the CDR3 is TGTGCCAGCAGCCCGAGGGAAACACGGACCGGGGAGCTGTTTTTT. This translates into CASSPRETRTGELFF.